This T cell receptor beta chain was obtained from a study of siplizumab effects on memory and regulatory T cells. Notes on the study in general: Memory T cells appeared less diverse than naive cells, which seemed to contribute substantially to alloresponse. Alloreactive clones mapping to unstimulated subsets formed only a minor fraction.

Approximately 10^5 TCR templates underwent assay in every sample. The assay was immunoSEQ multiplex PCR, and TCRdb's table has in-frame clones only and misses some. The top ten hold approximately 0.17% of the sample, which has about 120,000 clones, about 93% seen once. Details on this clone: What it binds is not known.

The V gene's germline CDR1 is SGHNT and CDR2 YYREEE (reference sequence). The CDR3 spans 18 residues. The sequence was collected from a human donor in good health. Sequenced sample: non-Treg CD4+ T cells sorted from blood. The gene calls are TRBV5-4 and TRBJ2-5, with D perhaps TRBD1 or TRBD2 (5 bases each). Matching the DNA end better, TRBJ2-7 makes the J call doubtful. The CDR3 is CASSSSRVRERMPYEQYF. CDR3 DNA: TGTGCCAGCAGCTCGAGCCGGGTCAGGGAGCGAATGCCCTACGAGCAGTACTTC.